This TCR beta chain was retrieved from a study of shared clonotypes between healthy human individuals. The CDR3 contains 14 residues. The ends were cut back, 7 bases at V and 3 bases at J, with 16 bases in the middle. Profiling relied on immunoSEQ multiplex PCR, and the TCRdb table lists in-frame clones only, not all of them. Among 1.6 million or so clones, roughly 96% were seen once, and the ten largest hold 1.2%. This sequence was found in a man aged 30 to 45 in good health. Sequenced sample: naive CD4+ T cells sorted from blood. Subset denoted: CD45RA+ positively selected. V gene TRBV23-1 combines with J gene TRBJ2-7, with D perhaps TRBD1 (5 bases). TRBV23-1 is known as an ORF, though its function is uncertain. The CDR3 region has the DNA TGCGCCAGCAATACCGGACACGCCCGCTACGAGCAGTACTTC. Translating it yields CASNTGHARYEQYF.